Each of the 19 T cell receptor beta chains below was sequenced from the same sample in a study of blood T cell repertoires in COVID-19. TCRdb's copy holds only in-frame clones and misses some; the assay was immunoSEQ multiplex PCR. This table holds over 250,000 clones, 70% to 90% found once. The sequencing input was peripheral blood. All receptors come from a woman aged 55-70 years with acute or convalescent COVID-19.

This chain uses TRBV9 with TRBJ1-2; TRBD1 is a possible D gene (6 bases). Trimming cost V 0 bases and J 2 bases, with 11 bases left between them. Germline CDR1 reads SGDLS; CDR2 reads YYNGEE. The CDR3 spans 15 residues. The CDR3 bases are TGTGCCAGCAGCGTAGGGGCAGGGGCGAACTATGGCTACACCTTC. It codes for CASSVGAGANYGYTF.

J is TRBJ2-7 and V is TRBV30; weak D call: TRBD2 (6 bases). Germline V gives CDR1 GTSNPN, CDR2 SVGIG (reference sequence). The CDR3 is 14 amino acids. V lost 0 bases to trimming and J lost 6 bases, with 15 bases between them. As DNA, the CDR3 is TGTGCCTGGAGTGTCAAAGGGACTCCTTCCGAGCAGTACTTC. Its translation is CAWSVKGTPSEQYF. Drawing the rest from reference TRBV30 and TRBJ2-7, the complete variable domain is SQTIHQWPATLVQPVGSPLSLECTVEGTSNPNLYWYRQAAGRGLQLLFYSVGIGQISSEVPQNLSASRPQDRQFILSSKKLLLSDSGFYLCAWSVKGTPSEQYFGPGTRLTVT.

This chain uses TRBV10-1 with TRBJ1-5, with a possible D match to TRBD1 (5 bases). Trimming shortened V by 2 bases and J by 1 base, and 9 bases separated the two germline ends. The CDR3 extends over 15 amino acids. The germline V gene has CDR1 WNHNN and CDR2 SYGVQD (reference sequence). The DNA of the CDR3 is TGCGCCAGCAGTGAGCGGCAGGGCAGCAATCAGCCCCAGCATTTT. As protein: CASSERQGSNQPQHF.

CDR3 sequence (DNA): TGTGCCAGCAGCTTCAACGAGAATCAGCCCCAGCATTTT. Protein sequence: CASSFNENQPQHF. This chain uses TRBV7-2 with TRBJ1-5; D remains ambiguous. CDR1 SGHTA and CDR2 FQGNSA come from the germline V gene. This CDR3 region has 13 residues. Trimming stripped 3 bases from V and 4 bases from J, with 7 bases between.

The chain carries TRBV5-1 and TRBJ1-2, with a tentative D call TRBD1 (6 bases). Germline lookup yields CDR1 SGHRS and CDR2 YFSETQ. The V end lost 0 bases, the J end lost 3 bases, and 12 bases lay between the germline ends. The length of the CDR3 is 15 residues. CDR3 loop: CASSLGPGEDYGYTF. The CDR3 DNA sequence: TGCGCCAGCAGCTTGGGGCCAGGGGAAGACTATGGCTACACCTTC.

This chain joins TRBV5-1 and TRBJ2-3; 9 bases match TRBD2. V gave up 5 bases and J gave up 5 bases; unmatched junction bases: 12. The CDR3 consists of 16 residues. Germline loops: CDR1 SGHRS, CDR2 YFSETQ. In DNA form, the CDR3 reads TGCGCCAGCAGGCTGTCGGGCGGGGGGGCGAAAGATACGCAGTATTTT. Translation gives CASRLSGGGAKDTQYF.

This clone occurred many times. The chain joins TRBV27 to TRBJ1-5, with TRBD1 as a possible D gene (5 bases). The germline V gene has CDR1 MNHEY and CDR2 SMNVEV (reference sequence). The CDR3 totals 13 residues. Trimming removed 2 bases at V and 7 bases at J, with 9 bases between. As DNA, the CDR3 is TGTGCCAGCAGTTTAGAAGGGGCGCAGCCCCAGCATTTT. Translating it yields CASSLEGAQPQHF.

V and J are TRBV3-1 (or the pseudogene TRBV3-2) and TRBJ2-3, with 12 bases identical to TRBD2. Germline assignment: CDR1 LGHDT and CDR2 YNNKEL (reference sequence). V was clipped by 5 bases and J by 6 bases; unmatched bases: 9. This CDR3 is 16 amino acids long. This chain's CDR3 is CASSTRTSGKRDTQYF. The CDR3 region has the DNA TGTGCCAGCAGCACCCGGACTAGCGGGAAGCGGGATACGCAGTATTTT.

The chain uses TRBV3-1 (or the pseudogene TRBV3-2) and TRBJ2-1, with D maybe TRBD1 (6 bases). Trimming left V 6 bases short and J 5 bases short, with 20 bases between. The length of the CDR3 is 16 residues. CDR1 and CDR2 from the germline V gene are LGHDT and YNNKEL (reference sequence). This chain's CDR3 is CASSLPGDTLHNEQFF. Here the CDR3 DNA reads TGTGCCAGCAGTCTACCAGGGGACACTCTCCACAATGAGCAGTTCTTC.

The V and J genes are TRBV15 and TRBJ1-1; 7 bases map to TRBD1. V shed 2 bases and J 6 bases; nucleotides not matched to a gene: 6. CDR3 size: 14 residues. Germline assignment: CDR1 LNHNV and CDR2 YYDKDF (reference sequence). The CDR3 protein is CATSRPDREAEAFF. The CDR3 DNA reads as TGTGCCACCAGCAGACCTGACAGGGAAGCTGAAGCTTTCTTT.

Concerning this clone itself: Being one base from a much bigger clone, this may be a read error. The rearrangement uses TRBV6-5 and TRBJ2-7; 10 positions agree with TRBD1. The ends lost 6 bases at V and 4 bases at J; junction bases unmatched: 6. Germline CDR1 MNHEY, CDR2 SVGAGI. This CDR3 contains 14 residues. CDR3 nucleotide sequence: TGTGCCAGCAGGCGACAGGGGGCGCGGTACGAGCAGTACTTC. Amino acid sequence: CASRRQGARYEQYF.

This chain links TRBV5-1 with TRBJ2-1; a weak D match, TRBD2 (5 bases). Germline CDR1 reads SGHRS; CDR2 reads YFSETQ. Trimming took 0 bases from V and 3 from J, leaving 13 bases between them. This CDR3 is built from 16 residues. CDR3 protein: CASSLEVGVGYNEQFF. The CDR3 DNA sequence: TGCGCCAGCAGCTTGGAAGTGGGAGTTGGCTACAATGAGCAGTTCTTC.

This chain uses TRBV7-9 with TRBJ1-4; D call uncertain. V lost 4 bases, J lost 8 bases, and 14 bases lay in between. Germline values: CDR1 SEHNR, CDR2 FQNEAQ (reference sequence). This CDR3 is built from 14 residues. CDR3 sequence: CASSYTILGEKLFF. In nucleotides, the CDR3 is TGTGCCAGCAGCTACACTATCCTTGGGGAAAAACTGTTTTTT.

V is TRBV30 and J is TRBJ1-1; D is ambiguous. The CDR3 has 14 residues. Trimming pared 0 bases from V and 4 bases from J, leaving 12 bases between. The V gene's germline CDR1 is GTSNPN and CDR2 SVGIG (reference sequence). CDR3 amino acids: CAWSVPRGGTEAFF. Written as DNA, the CDR3 is TGTGCCTGGAGTGTCCCCCGGGGTGGCACTGAAGCTTTCTTT. The full variable domain, rest sourced from reference TRBV30 and TRBJ1-1, is SQTIHQWPATLVQPVGSPLSLECTVEGTSNPNLYWYRQAAGRGLQLLFYSVGIGQISSEVPQNLSASRPQDRQFILSSKKLLLSDSGFYLCAWSVPRGGTEAFFGQGTRLTVV.

The chain couples TRBV5-1 to TRBJ2-7; 14 bases agree with TRBD2. The CDR3 consists of 18 residues. Germline V lookup: CDR1 SGHRS, CDR2 YFSETQ. V lost 0 bases, J lost 2 bases, and 7 bases stayed unmatched. The CDR3 DNA follows: TGCGCCAGCAGCTTGGGACTAGCGGGAGGGCCTTTCACCTACGAGCAGTACTTC. It is translated as CASSLGLAGGPFTYEQYF.

The V gene is TRBV5-1, the J gene TRBJ2-2; the D gene is possibly TRBD1 (5 bases). Trimming removed 2 bases from V and 0 bases from J, with 8 bases in between. The CDR3 covers 15 residues. The V gene's germline CDR1 is SGHRS and CDR2 YFSETQ. The CDR3 loop is CASSLQVANTGELFF. The CDR3 bases are TGCGCCAGCAGCTTACAGGTCGCGAACACCGGGGAGCTGTTTTTT. Complete variable domain (other parts from reference TRBV5-1 and TRBJ2-2): KAGVTQTPRYLIKTRGQQVTLSCSPISGHRSVSWYQQTPGQGLQFLFEYFSETQRNKGNFPGRFSGRQFSNSRSEMNVSTLELGDSALYLCASSLQVANTGELFFGEGSRLTVL.

CDR3 DNA: TGCAGTGCTAGTTGGAGGACCACAGATACGCAGTATTTT. Protein sequence: CSASWRTTDTQYF. The rearrangement links TRBV20-1 to TRBJ2-3, with a possible D match to TRBD2 (5 bases). Deletions cut 3 bases from V and 2 bases from J, with 9 bases between. Germline lookup yields CDR1 DFQATT and CDR2 SNEGSKA (reference sequence). The CDR3 contains 13 residues.

The chain combines TRBV20-1 with TRBJ2-7; perhaps TRBD2 as D (6 bases). CDR3 length equals 14 residues. Germline assignment: CDR1 DFQATT and CDR2 SNEGSKA (reference sequence). Trimming pared 3 bases from V and 0 bases from J, leaving 12 bases between. The chain's CDR3 is CSASIWDSSYEQYF. CDR3 DNA sequence: TGCAGTGCTAGTATTTGGGACTCCTCCTACGAGCAGTACTTC.

This rearrangement joins TRBV28 to TRBJ2-2, with D tentatively TRBD1 (7 bases). Germline V gives CDR1 MDHEN, CDR2 SYDVKM. The CDR3 length is 15 residues. Trimming cost V 7 bases and J 6 bases, with 18 bases left between them. As DNA, the CDR3 is TGTGCCAGCAAGGCGGAGGGGGCGCTTCCCGGGGAGCTGTTTTTT. Translated: CASKAEGALPGELFF.